This T cell receptor beta chain was documented in a study of cytomegalovirus exposure and HLA in healthy donors. This CDR3 region has 14 residues. Trimming took off 7 bases at V and 3 bases at J, with 13 bases between the two ends. The germline CDR1 and CDR2 sequences are MNHNY and SVGAGI (reference sequence). General study points: Altogether, 150 or so TCR beta chains were recorded as cytomegalovirus-associated. Earlier findings revealed that most TCR beta V segments proved productive either about 87% or about 30% of the time.

The study ran its PCR with 60 Vbeta and 13 Jbeta primers. Here immunoSEQ multiplex PCR was the method, and the copy in TCRdb shows in-frame clones only, minus some. The repertoire holds fewer than 250,000 clones, about 77% seen once, with about 4.6% in the top ten. Points on this clone: What it binds is unknown.

Sequenced input: PBMCs. The chain carries TRBV6-6 and TRBJ1-3, with D possibly matching TRBD1 (5 bases). The clonotype originates from a man aged 25 to 40 in good health and CMV-seropositive. CDR3 amino acids: CASTTGEGGNTIYF. The CDR3 region has the DNA TGTGCCAGCACCACGGGGGAGGGTGGAAACACCATATATTTT.